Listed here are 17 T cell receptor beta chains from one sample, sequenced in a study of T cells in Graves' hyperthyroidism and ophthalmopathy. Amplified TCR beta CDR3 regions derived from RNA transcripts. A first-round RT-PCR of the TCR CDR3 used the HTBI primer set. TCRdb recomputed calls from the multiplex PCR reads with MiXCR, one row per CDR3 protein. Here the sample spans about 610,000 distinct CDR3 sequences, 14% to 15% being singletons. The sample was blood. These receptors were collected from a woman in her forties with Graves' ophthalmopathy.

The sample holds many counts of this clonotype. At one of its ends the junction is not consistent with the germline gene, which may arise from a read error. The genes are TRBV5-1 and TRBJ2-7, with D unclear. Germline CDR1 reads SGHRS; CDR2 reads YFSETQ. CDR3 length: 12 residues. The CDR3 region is CASSFPGYEQYF. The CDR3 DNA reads TGTGCCAGCAGTTTCCCGGGCTACGAGCAGTACTTC. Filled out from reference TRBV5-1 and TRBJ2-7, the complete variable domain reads KAGVTQTPRYLIKTRGQQVTLSCSPISGHRSVSWYQQTPGQGLQFLFEYFSETQRNKGNFPGRFSGRQFSNSRSEMNVSTLELGDSALYLCASSFPGYEQYFGPGTRLTVT.

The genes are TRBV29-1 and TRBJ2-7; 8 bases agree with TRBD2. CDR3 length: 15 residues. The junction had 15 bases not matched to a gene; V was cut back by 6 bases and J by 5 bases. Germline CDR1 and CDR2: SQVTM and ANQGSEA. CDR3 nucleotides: TGCAGCGTGTTGAGAATGACTAGCGATAAGGACGAGCAGTACTTC. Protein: CSVLRMTSDKDEQYF.

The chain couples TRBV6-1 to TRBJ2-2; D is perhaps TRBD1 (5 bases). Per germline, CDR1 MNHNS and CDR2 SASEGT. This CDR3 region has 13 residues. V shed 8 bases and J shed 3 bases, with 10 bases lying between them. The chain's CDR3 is CASVHRYTGELFF. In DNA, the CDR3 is TGTGCCAGCGTACACAGGTACACCGGGGAGCTGTTTTTT.

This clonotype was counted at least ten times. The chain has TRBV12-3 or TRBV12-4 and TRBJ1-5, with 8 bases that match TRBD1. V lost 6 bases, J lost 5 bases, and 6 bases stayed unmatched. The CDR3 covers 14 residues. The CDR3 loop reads CASRPGQEDQPQHF. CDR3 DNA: TGTGCCAGCAGACCGGGACAGGAAGATCAGCCCCAGCATTTT.

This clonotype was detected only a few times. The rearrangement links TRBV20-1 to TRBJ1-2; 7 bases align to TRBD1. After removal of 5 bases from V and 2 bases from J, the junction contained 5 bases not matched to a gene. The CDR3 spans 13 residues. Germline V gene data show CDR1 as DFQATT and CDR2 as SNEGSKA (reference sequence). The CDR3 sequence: CSAHNRGNYGYTF. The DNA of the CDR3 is TGCAGTGCTCACAACAGGGGAAACTATGGCTACACCTTC.

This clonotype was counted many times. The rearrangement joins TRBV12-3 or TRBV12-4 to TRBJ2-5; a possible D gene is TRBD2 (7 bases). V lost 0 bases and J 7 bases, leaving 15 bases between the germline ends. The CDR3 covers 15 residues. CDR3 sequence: CASSLATSEGGTQYF. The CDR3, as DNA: TGTGCCAGCAGTTTAGCAACTAGCGAGGGGGGGACCCAGTACTTC.

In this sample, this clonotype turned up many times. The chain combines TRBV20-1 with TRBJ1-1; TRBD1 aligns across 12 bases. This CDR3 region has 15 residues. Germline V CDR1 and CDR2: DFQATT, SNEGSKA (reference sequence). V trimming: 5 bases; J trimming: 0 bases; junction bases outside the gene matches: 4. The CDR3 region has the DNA TGCAGTGCTGCCGGGACAGGGGGCGTGAACACTGAAGCTTTCTTT. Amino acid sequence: CSAAGTGGVNTEAFF.

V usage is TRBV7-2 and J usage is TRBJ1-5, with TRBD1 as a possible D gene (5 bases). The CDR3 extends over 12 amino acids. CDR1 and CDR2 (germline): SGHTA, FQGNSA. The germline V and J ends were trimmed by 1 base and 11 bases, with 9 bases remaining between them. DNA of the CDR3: TGTGCCAGCAGCTTAGACGGGGGTACCCAGCATTTT. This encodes CASSLDGGTQHF.

CDR3 sequence: CASSPYSENTEAFF. CDR3 bases: TGTGCCAGCAGTCCATACAGTGAAAACACTGAAGCTTTCTTT. This chain links TRBV6-1 with TRBJ1-1; no clear D. Germline V gene sequence: CDR1 MNHNS, CDR2 SASEGT. Trimming cost V 5 bases and J 2 bases, with 12 bases left between them. The CDR3 is 14 residues long.

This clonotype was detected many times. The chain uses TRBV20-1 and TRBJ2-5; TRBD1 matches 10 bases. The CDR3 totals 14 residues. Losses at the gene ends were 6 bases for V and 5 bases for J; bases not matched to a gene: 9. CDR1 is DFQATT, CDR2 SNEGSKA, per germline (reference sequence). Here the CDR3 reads CSAIKTGGGETQYF. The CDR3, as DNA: TGCAGTGCCATAAAGACAGGGGGCGGGGAGACCCAGTACTTC.

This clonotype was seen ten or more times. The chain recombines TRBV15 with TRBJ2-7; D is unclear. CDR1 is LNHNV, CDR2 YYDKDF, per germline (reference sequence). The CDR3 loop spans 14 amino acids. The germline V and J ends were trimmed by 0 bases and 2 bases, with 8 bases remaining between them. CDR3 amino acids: CATSREAGPYEQYF. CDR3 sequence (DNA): TGTGCCACCAGCAGAGAGGCAGGACCCTACGAGCAGTACTTC.

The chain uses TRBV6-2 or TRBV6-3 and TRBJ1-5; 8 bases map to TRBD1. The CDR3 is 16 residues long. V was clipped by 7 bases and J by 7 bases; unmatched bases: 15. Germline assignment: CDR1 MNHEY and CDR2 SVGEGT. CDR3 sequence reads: CASKSGGDLLGQPQHF. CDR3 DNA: TGTGCCAGCAAATCAGGGGGCGACCTTTTGGGACAGCCCCAGCATTTT.

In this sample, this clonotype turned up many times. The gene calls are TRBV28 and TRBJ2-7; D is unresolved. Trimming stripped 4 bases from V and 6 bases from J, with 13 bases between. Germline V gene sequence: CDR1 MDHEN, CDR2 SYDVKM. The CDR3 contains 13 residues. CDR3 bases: TGTGCCAGCAGTTCGATGCTCAGAGGCGAGCAGTACTTC. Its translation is CASSSMLRGEQYF.

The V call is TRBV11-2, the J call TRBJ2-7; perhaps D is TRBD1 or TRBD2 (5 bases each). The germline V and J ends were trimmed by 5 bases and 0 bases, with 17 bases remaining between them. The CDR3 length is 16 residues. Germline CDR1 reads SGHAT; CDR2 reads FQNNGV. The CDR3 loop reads CASSPPDRGASYEQYF. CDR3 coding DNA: TGTGCCAGCAGCCCTCCAGACAGAGGGGCCTCCTACGAGCAGTACTTC.

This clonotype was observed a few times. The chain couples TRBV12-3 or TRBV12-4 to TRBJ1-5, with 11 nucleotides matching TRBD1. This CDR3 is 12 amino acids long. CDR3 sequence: CAGGQGDQPQHF. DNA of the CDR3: TGTGCAGGGGGACAGGGGGATCAGCCCCAGCATTTT.

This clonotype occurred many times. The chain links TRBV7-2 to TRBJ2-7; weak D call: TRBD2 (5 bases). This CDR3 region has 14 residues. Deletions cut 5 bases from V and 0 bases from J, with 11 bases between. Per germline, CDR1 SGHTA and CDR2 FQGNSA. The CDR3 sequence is CASSTRESSYEQYF. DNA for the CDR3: TGTGCCAGCAGCACTAGGGAATCCTCCTACGAGCAGTACTTC.

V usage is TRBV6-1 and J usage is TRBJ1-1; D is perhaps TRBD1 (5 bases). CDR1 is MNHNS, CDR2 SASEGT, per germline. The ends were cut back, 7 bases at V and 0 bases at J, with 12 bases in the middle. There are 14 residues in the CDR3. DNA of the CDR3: TGTGCCAGCACCTGGGACGGCTTGAACACTGAAGCTTTCTTT. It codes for CASTWDGLNTEAFF.